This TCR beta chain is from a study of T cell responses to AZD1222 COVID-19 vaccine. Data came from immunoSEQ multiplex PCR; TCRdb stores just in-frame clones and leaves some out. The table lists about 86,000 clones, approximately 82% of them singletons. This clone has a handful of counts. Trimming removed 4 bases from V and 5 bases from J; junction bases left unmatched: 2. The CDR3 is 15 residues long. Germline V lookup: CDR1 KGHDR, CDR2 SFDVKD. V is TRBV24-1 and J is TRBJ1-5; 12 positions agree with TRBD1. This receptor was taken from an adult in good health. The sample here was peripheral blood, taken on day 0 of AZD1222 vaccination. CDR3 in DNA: TGTGCCACCAGTGACGGGACAGGGGGCGATCAGCCCCAGCATTTT. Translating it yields CATSDGTGGDQPQHF.